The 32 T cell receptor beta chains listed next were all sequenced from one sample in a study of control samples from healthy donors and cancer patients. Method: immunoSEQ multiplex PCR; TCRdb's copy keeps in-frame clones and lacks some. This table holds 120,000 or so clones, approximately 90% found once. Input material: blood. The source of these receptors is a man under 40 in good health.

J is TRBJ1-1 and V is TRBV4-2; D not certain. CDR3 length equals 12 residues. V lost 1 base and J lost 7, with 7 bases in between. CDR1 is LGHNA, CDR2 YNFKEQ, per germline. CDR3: CASSQGGDEAFF. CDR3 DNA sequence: TGTGCCAGCAGCCAAGGCGGGGATGAAGCTTTCTTT.

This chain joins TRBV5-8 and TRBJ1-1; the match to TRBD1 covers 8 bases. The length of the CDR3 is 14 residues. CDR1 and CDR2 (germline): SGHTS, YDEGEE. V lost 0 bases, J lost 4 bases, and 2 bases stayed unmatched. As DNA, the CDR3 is TGTGCCAGCAGCTTGGGTACAGGGGGCACTGAAGCTTTCTTT. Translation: CASSLGTGGTEAFF.

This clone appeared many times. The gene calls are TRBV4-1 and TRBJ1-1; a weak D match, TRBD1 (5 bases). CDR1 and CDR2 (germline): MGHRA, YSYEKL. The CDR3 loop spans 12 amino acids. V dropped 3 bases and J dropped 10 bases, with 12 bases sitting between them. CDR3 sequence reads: CASSQPGFGAFF. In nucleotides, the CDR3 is TGCGCCAGCAGCCAGCCAGGGTTTGGAGCTTTCTTT.

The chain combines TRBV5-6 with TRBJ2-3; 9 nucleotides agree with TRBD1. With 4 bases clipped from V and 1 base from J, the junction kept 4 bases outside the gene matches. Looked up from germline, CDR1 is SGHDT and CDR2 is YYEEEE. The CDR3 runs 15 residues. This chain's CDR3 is CASSLRDRGTDTQYF. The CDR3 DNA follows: TGTGCCAGCAGCCTCCGGGACAGGGGCACAGATACGCAGTATTTT.

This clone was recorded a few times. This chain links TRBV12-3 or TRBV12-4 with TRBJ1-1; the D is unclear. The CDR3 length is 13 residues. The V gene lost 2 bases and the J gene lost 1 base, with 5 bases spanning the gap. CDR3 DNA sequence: TGTGCCAGCAGTTTAAGACAGAACACTGAAGCTTTCTTT. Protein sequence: CASSLRQNTEAFF.

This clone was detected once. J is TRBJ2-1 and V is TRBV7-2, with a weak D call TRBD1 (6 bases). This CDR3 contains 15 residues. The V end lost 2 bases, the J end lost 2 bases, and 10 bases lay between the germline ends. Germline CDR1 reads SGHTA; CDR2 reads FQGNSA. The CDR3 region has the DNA TGTGCCAGCAGCTTATCCAGGGGCCCCTACAATGAGCAGTTCTTC. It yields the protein CASSLSRGPYNEQFF. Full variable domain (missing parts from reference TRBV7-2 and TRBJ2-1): GAGVSQSPSNKVTEKGKDVELRCDPISGHTALYWYRQSLGQGLEFLIYFQGNSAPDKSGLPSDRFSAERTGGSVSTLTIQRTQQEDSAVYLCASSLSRGPYNEQFFGPGTRLTVL.

DNA for the CDR3: TGTGCCACCAGCAGAGATCCAGTGAAAAGCTACGAGCAGTACGTC. Its protein product is CATSRDPVKSYEQYV. The V call is TRBV15, the J call TRBJ2-7; D is uncertain. The CDR3 has 15 residues. V lost 0 bases and J 3 bases, leaving 12 bases between the germline ends. Germline V gives CDR1 LNHNV, CDR2 YYDKDF (reference sequence).

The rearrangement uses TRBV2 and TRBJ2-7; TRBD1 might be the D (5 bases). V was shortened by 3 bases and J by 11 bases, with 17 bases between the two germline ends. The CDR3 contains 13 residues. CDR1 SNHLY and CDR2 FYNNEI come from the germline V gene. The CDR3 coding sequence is TGTGCCAGCAGTGACAGGGCAAATCTAGTGGAGTACTTC. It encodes CASSDRANLVEYF.

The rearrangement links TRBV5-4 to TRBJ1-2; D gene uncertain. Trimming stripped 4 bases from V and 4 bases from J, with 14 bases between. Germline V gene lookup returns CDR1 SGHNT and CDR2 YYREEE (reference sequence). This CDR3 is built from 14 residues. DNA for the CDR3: TGTGCCAGCAGCCTGGACGGTACCCCCTATGGCTACACCTTC. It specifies CASSLDGTPYGYTF.

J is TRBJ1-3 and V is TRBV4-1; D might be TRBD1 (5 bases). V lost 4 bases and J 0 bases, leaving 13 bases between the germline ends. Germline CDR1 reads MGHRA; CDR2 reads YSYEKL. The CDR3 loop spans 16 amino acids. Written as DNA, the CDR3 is TGCGCCAGCAGCCTGCGACAGCTAAGCTCTGGAAACACCATATATTTT. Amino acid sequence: CASSLRQLSSGNTIYF.

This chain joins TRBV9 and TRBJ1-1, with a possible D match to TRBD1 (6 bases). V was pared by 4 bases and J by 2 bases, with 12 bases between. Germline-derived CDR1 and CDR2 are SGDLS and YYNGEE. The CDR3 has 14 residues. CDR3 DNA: TGTGCCAGCAGCCCACGGACAGACAACACTGAAGCTTTCTTT. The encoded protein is CASSPRTDNTEAFF.

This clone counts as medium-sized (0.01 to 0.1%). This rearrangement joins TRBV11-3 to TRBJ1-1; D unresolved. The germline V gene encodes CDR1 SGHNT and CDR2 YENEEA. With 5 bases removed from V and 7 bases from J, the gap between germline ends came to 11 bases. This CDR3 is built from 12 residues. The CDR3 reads CASSPWEGEAFF. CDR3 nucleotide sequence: TGTGCCAGCAGCCCATGGGAGGGTGAAGCTTTCTTT.

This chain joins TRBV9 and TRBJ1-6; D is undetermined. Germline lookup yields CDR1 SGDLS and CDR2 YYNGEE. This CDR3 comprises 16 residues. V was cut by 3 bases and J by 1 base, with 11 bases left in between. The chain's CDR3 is CASSEVSASYNSPLHF. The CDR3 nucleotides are TGTGCCAGCAGCGAGGTATCTGCGTCCTATAATTCACCCCTCCACTTT.

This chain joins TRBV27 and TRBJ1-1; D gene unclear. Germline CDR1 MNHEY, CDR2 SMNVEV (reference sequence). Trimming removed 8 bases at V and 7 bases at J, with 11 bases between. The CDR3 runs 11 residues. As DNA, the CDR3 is TGTGCCAGCGGTTCCGACGGTGAAGCTTTCTTT. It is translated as CASGSDGEAFF.

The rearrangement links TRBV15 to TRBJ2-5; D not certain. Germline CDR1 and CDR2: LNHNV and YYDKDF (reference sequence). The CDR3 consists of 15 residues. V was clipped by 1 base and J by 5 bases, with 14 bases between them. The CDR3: CATSRVKGWWETQYF. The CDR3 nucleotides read TGTGCCACCAGCAGAGTGAAAGGGTGGTGGGAGACCCAGTACTTC.

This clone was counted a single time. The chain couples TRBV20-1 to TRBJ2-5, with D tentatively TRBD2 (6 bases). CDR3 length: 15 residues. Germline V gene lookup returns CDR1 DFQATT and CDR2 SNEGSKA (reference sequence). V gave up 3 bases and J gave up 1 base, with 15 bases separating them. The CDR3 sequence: CSASGAGGLQETQYF. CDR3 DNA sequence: TGCAGTGCTAGTGGGGCTGGAGGGCTCCAAGAGACCCAGTACTTC.

The CDR3 sequence is CSVGQGIGEQYF. CDR3 DNA sequence: TGCAGCGTTGGACAGGGAATCGGCGAGCAGTACTTC. The chain couples TRBV29-1 to TRBJ2-7; 7 bases are shared with TRBD1. The CDR3 is 12 residues long. V dropped 4 bases and J dropped 6; count of bases not matched to a gene: 6. Germline V gene data show CDR1 as SQVTM and CDR2 as ANQGSEA.

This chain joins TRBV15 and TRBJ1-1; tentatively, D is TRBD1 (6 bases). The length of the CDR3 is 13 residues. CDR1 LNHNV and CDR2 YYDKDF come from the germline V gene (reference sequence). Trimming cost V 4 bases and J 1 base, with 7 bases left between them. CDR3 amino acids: CATSTGQNTEAFF. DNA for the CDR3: TGTGCCACCAGCACGGGACAGAACACTGAAGCTTTCTTT.

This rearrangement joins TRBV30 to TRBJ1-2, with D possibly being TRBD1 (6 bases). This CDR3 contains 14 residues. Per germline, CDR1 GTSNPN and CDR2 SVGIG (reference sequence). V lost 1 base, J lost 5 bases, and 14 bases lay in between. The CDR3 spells CAWSAQGGGYGYTF. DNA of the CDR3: TGTGCCTGGAGTGCCCAAGGGGGTGGGTATGGCTACACCTTC. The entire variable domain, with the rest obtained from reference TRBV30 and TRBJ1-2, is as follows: SQTIHQWPATLVQPVGSPLSLECTVEGTSNPNLYWYRQAAGRGLQLLFYSVGIGQISSEVPQNLSASRPQDRQFILSSKKLLLSDSGFYLCAWSAQGGGYGYTFGSGTRLTVV.

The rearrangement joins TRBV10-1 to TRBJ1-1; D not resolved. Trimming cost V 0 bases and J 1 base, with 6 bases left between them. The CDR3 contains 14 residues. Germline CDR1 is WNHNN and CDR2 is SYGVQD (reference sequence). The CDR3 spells CASSESAGNTEAFF. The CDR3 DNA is TGCGCCAGCAGTGAGTCTGCAGGGAACACTGAAGCTTTCTTT.

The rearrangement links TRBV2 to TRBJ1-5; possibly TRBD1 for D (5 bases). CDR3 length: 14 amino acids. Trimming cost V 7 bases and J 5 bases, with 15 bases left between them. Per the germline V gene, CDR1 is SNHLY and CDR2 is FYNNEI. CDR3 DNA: TGTGCCAGCAAATCCGGGACCCAGTATCAGCCCCAGCATTTT. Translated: CASKSGTQYQPQHF.

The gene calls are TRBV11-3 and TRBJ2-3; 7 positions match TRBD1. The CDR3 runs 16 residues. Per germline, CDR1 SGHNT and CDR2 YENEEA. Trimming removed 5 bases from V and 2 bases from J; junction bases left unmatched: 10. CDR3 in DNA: TGTGCCAGCAGCCCCGGACAGGAGACTTTCACAGATACGCAGTATTTT. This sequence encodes CASSPGQETFTDTQYF.

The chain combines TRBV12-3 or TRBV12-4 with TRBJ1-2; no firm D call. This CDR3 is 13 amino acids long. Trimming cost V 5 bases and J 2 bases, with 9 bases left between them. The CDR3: CASSLGLNYGYTF. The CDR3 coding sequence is TGTGCCAGCAGTCTCGGCCTCAACTATGGCTACACCTTC.

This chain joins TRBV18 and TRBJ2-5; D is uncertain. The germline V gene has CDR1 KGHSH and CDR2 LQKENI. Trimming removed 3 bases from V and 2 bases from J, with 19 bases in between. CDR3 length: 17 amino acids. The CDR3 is CASSPVPPLQQQETQYF. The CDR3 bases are TGTGCCAGCTCACCGGTTCCCCCCTTACAGCAACAAGAGACCCAGTACTTC.

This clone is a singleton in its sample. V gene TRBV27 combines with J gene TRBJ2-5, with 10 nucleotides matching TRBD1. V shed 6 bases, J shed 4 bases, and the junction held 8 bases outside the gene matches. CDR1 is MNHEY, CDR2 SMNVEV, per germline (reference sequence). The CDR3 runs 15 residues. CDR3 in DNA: TGTGCCAGCAGGGCGAATGGACAGGGGGGAGAGACCCAGTACTTC. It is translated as CASRANGQGGETQYF.

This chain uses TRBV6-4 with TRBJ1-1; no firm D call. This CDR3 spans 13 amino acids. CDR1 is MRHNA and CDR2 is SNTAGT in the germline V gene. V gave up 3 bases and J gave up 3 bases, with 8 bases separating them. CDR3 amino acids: CASSDMEDTEAFF. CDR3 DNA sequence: TGTGCCAGCAGTGATATGGAGGACACTGAAGCTTTCTTT.

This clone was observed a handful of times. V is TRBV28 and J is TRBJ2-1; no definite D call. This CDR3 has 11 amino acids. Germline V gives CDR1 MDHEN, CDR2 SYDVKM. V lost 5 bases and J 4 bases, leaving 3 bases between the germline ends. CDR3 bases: TGTGCCAGCAGTGGATACAATGAGCAGTTCTTC. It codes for CASSGYNEQFF.

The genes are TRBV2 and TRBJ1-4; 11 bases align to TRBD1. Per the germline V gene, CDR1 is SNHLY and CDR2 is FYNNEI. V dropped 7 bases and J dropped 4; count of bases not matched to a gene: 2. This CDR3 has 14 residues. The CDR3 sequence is CASKGTGGNEKLFF. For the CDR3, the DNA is TGTGCCAGCAAGGGGACAGGGGGTAATGAAAAACTGTTTTTT.

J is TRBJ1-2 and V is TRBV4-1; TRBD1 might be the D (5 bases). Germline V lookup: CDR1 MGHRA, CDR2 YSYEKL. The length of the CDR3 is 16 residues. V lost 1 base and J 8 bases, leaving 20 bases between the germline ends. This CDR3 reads CASSQGWGGLGEGYTF. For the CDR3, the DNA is TGCGCCAGCAGCCAAGGGTGGGGGGGACTGGGTGAAGGCTACACCTTC.

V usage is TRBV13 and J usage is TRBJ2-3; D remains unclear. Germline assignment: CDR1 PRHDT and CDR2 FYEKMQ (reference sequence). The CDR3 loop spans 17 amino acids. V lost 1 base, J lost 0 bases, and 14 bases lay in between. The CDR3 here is CASSLVPNGTSTDTQYF. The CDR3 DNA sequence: TGTGCCAGCAGCTTAGTTCCTAATGGTACTAGCACAGATACGCAGTATTTT.

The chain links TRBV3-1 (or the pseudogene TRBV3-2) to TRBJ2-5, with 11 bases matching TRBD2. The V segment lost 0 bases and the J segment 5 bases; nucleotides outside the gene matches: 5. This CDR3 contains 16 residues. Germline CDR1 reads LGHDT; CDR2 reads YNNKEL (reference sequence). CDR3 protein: CASSQDLAGGLETQYF. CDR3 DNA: TGTGCCAGCAGCCAAGATTTAGCGGGGGGGCTTGAGACCCAGTACTTC.

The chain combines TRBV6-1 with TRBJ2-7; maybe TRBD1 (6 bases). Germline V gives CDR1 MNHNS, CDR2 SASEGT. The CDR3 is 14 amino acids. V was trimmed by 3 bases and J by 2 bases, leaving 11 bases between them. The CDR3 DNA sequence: TGTGCCAGCAGTGATGGGACACCAACCTACGAGCAGTACGTC. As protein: CASSDGTPTYEQYV.